Shown below are 17 T cell receptor beta chains from a single sample sequenced in a study of T-cell reconstitution after alpha-beta-depleted transplantation in children. During its preparation, the TCRbeta library received unique molecular identifiers. Using its own MiXCR run on the PCR reads, TCRdb lists one record per CDR3 protein. The table lists a few hundred thousand distinct CDR3 sequences, around 21% of them singletons. Sequenced material: PBMCs from the stem cell graft donor, taken from the stem cell graft. The receptors derive from a human donor who donated a stem cell graft to a child with acute myeloid leukemia.

The chain joins TRBV5-4 to TRBJ2-7, with 12 bases lining up with TRBD2. The CDR3 consists of 16 residues. V lost 1 base, J lost 2 bases, and 4 bases stayed unmatched. Germline CDR1 SGHNT, CDR2 YYREEE (reference sequence). CDR3 in amino acids: CASSLRTSGTPYEQYF. CDR3 coding DNA: TGTGCCAGCAGCTTGAGGACTAGCGGGACCCCCTACGAGCAGTACTTC.

The rearrangement uses TRBV27 and TRBJ2-3, with unresolved D. The CDR3 covers 14 residues. Germline V gene lookup returns CDR1 MNHEY and CDR2 SMNVEV (reference sequence). V shed 3 bases and J shed 2 bases, with 9 bases lying between them. This CDR3 is CASSFYGNTDTQYF. The CDR3 DNA reads as TGTGCCAGCAGTTTTTACGGAAACACAGATACGCAGTATTTT.

This clonotype has a count of ten or more. This chain connects TRBV6-2 or TRBV6-3 to TRBJ2-1; D is unresolved. Germline V lookup: CDR1 MNHEY, CDR2 SVGEGT. V shed 5 bases and J shed 0 bases, with 2 bases lying between them. This CDR3 has 12 amino acids. The CDR3 is CASSRSYNEQFF. The CDR3 DNA sequence: TGTGCCAGCAGTCGCTCCTACAATGAGCAGTTCTTC.

The rearrangement links TRBV5-1 to TRBJ2-1; tentative D call: TRBD1 (5 bases). CDR3 length: 13 amino acids. Trimming cost V 0 bases and J 7 bases, with 8 bases left between them. Germline V gene data show CDR1 as SGHRS and CDR2 as YFSETQ. The CDR3 DNA reads TGCGCCAGCAGCTTGGGACAGAGTAATGAGCAGTTCTTC. The encoded protein is CASSLGQSNEQFF.

This clonotype was picked up many times. V and J are TRBV29-1 and TRBJ2-7; perhaps TRBD2 as D (6 bases). The CDR3 spans 14 residues. V gave up 6 bases and J gave up 4 bases, with 19 bases separating them. Germline values: CDR1 SQVTM, CDR2 ANQGSEA. The CDR3 protein is CSVKDRGSGYEQYF. CDR3 DNA: TGCAGCGTGAAGGACCGGGGGTCTGGGTACGAGCAGTACTTC.

Concerning this clonotype itself: The final CDR3 position lacks the conserved phenylalanine or tryptophan, pointing to a likely read error. The chain uses TRBV29-1 and TRBJ2-1; tentative D call: TRBD2 (6 bases). The length of the CDR3 is 14 residues. Germline CDR1 SQVTM, CDR2 ANQGSEA. The germline V and J ends were trimmed by 1 base and 0 bases, with 7 bases remaining between them. CDR3 in DNA: TGCAGCGTTGAAGGCGGGAACTCCTACAATGAGCAGTTCTGC. Translated, it gives CSVEGGNSYNEQFC.

The chain couples TRBV10-3 to TRBJ2-7, with 7 positions matching TRBD1. The ends lost 2 bases at V and 1 base at J; junction bases unmatched: 5. CDR1 is ENHRY, CDR2 SYGVKD, per germline. This CDR3 is 15 amino acids long. The CDR3, as DNA: TGTGCCATCAGTGAGAAGGGGGCGGATTCCTACGAGCAGTACTTC. Translated, it gives CAISEKGADSYEQYF.

The chain joins TRBV20-1 to TRBJ2-7; TRBD1 might be the D (5 bases). The germline V gene encodes CDR1 DFQATT and CDR2 SNEGSKA (reference sequence). There are 12 residues in the CDR3. The ends were cut back, 4 bases at V and 2 bases at J, with 9 bases in the middle. CDR3: CSANDRPYEQYF. CDR3 DNA sequence: TGCAGTGCTAATGACAGACCCTACGAGCAGTACTTC.

This clonotype appeared many times. J is TRBJ2-1 and V is TRBV29-1, with 7 bases aligning to TRBD2. Germline V gene lookup returns CDR1 SQVTM and CDR2 ANQGSEA. This CDR3 contains 11 residues. Unmatched junction bases numbered 6, after V lost 1 base and J lost 15 bases. This CDR3 is CSVEVNREAFF. For the CDR3, the DNA is TGCAGCGTTGAAGTAAACCGGGAGGCGTTCTTC.

This clonotype was observed a few times. The junction does not match germline at one end; this may be a read error. The V call is TRBV25-1, the J call TRBJ2-1; D remains unclear. Germline CDR1 MGHDK, CDR2 SYGVNS. The CDR3 runs 12 residues. This CDR3 is CASSGHYHEQFF. In DNA form, the CDR3 reads TGTGCCAGCAGTGGACACTACCATGAGCAGTTCTTC.

This clonotype was seen more than once but under ten times. The chain joins TRBV20-1 to TRBJ2-7, with TRBD1 matching over 7 bases. Germline V lookup: CDR1 DFQATT, CDR2 SNEGSKA (reference sequence). The CDR3 is 17 residues long. Germline trimming cut 0 bases from V and 0 bases from J; bases unmatched to any gene: 11. Written as DNA, the CDR3 is TGCAGTGCTAGAGATTCAGCGAGGACAGGCATCTCCTACGAGCAGTACTTC. This encodes CSARDSARTGISYEQYF.

This clonotype has just a few counts. The chain employs TRBV10-3 and TRBJ2-1, with 11 bases matching TRBD2. The ends lost 10 bases at V and 6 bases at J; junction bases unmatched: 11. From germline, CDR1 is ENHRY and CDR2 SYGVKD. CDR3 size: 15 residues. CDR3 protein: CATAPLAGESNEQFF. CDR3 bases: TGTGCCACCGCCCCACTAGCGGGAGAGAGCAATGAGCAGTTCTTC.

The rearrangement uses TRBV29-1 and TRBJ2-5; D possibly uses TRBD1 or TRBD2 (6 bases each). Germline assignment: CDR1 SQVTM and CDR2 ANQGSEA. V gave up 7 bases and J gave up 4 bases, with 19 bases separating them. The CDR3 loop spans 14 amino acids. The CDR3 protein is CSAKPTSGAETQYF. The CDR3 region has the DNA TGCAGCGCTAAGCCCACCTCGGGGGCAGAGACCCAGTACTTC. The whole variable domain, filled in from reference TRBV29-1 and TRBJ2-5, reads SAVISQKPSRDICQRGTSLTIQCQVDSQVTMMFWYRQQPGQSLTLIATANQGSEATYESGFVIDKFPISRPNLTFSTLTVSNMSPEDSSIYLCSAKPTSGAETQYFGPGTRLLVL.

The rearrangement joins TRBV12-3 or TRBV12-4 to TRBJ2-2; 11 nucleotides align to TRBD2. Trimming at V came to 6 bases and at J to 2 bases, leaving 5 bases not matched to a gene. CDR3 length: 16 amino acids. CDR3 residues: CASSVTSGSNTGELFF. The CDR3 DNA reads TGTGCCAGCAGCGTTACTAGCGGGAGTAACACCGGGGAGCTGTTTTTT.

The chain joins TRBV2 to TRBJ2-5; D is unclear. Trimming left V 8 bases short and J 5 bases short, with 6 bases between. Germline CDR1 reads SNHLY; CDR2 reads FYNNEI. This CDR3 region has 10 residues. As DNA, the CDR3 is TGTGCCAGCTTAGTTGAGACCCAGTACTTC. This codes for CASLVETQYF. Based on the CDR3 plus reference TRBV2 and TRBJ2-5, the full variable domain is EPEVTQTPSHQVTQMGQEVILRCVPISNHLYFYWYRQILGQKVEFLVSFYNNEISEKSEIFDDQFSVERPDGSNFTLKIRSTKLEDSAMYFCASLVETQYFGPGTRLLVL.

This clonotype was counted at least ten times. The rearrangement uses TRBV2 and TRBJ2-1, with unresolved D. In germline, CDR1 is SNHLY, CDR2 FYNNEI. The length of the CDR3 is 12 residues. The germline V and J ends were trimmed by 0 bases and 13 bases, with 10 bases remaining between them. The CDR3 nucleotides read TGTGCCAGCAGTGAAGCGCCAGGACGCCAGTTCTTC. Translated, it gives CASSEAPGRQFF.

This clonotype was picked up many times. The gene calls are TRBV7-2 and TRBJ2-1, with 9 positions matching TRBD1. Germline V gene sequence: CDR1 SGHTA, CDR2 FQGNSA. V was clipped by 8 bases and J by 9 bases; unmatched bases: 14. This CDR3 contains 15 residues. CDR3 protein: CASRLPGQGWGEQFF. CDR3 in DNA: TGTGCCAGCCGACTACCGGGACAGGGATGGGGTGAGCAGTTCTTC.